A selection of T cell receptor beta chains follows, all from one sample in a study of blood T cell repertoires in COVID-19. TCRdb's copy holds only in-frame clones and misses some; the assay was immunoSEQ multiplex PCR. The sample contains 250,000 to 350,000 clones, about 90% of which appear only once. Input material: PBMCs or T cells enriched from blood (not recorded which). The receptor source for this set is a woman aged 18-29 years with acute COVID-19. Both conserved end residues are part of each CDR3. Each record gives: J gene, D gene, CDR3 length, V gene, CDR3 DNA, CDR3 protein. The D gene is left open where the match is weak.

>TRBJ2-2|-|14|TRBV7-3
TGTGCCAGCAGCGCAGGGACACACACCGGGGAGCTGTTTTTT
CASSAGTHTGELFF
>TRBJ2-3|-|15|TRBV12-5
TGTGCTAGTGGTCCCCATGGGGAGAGCACAGATACGCAGTATTTT
CASGPHGESTDTQYF
>TRBJ1-4|TRBD1|16|TRBV7-2
TGTGCCAGCAGCTCCGACAGGGGGTCGGCCAGGGAAAAACTGTTTTTT
CASSSDRGSAREKLFF
>TRBJ1-1|TRBD1|12|TRBV3-1/TRBV3-2
TGTGCCAGCAGTCCGGGACAGCTTGAAGCTTTCTTT
CASSPGQLEAFF
>TRBJ1-2|TRBD1|15|TRBV28
TGTGCCAGCAGTAGGAGGGGGCGTAGAGGCTATGGCTACACCTTC
CASSRRGRRGYGYTF
>TRBJ1-1|TRBD1|13|TRBV12-3/TRBV12-4
TGTGCCAGCAGTCCTACAGGGGAAACTGAAGCTTTCTTT
CASSPTGETEAFF
>TRBJ1-2|TRBD1|13|TRBV12-3/TRBV12-4
TGTGCCAGCAGTGTCGGACAGGTGAATGGCTACACCTTC
CASSVGQVNGYTF
>TRBJ2-7|TRBD1|16|TRBV11-3
TGTGCCAGCAGCCCCGGGGCCGGGACAGGGTCCCCCGAGCAGTACTTC
CASSPGAGTGSPEQYF
>TRBJ2-7|TRBD2|15|TRBV7-2
TGTGCCAGCAGCTTAGGGGGAGGGAGTAGATACGAGCAGTACTTC
CASSLGGGSRYEQYF
>TRBJ1-3|-|16|TRBV5-4
TGTGCCAGCAGCCCCGGCGAGGGAAGGGAAAGAAACACCATATATTTT
CASSPGEGRERNTIYF